Many counts were recorded for the clone carrying this T cell receptor (beta chain). Its antigen is undetermined. The read ends 3 residues before the CDR3 terminus; that terminus is restored from the germline J gene. Libraries were prepared by immunoSEQ multiplex PCR; TCRdb keeps only in-frame clonotypes and omits some of them. The repertoire consists of 44,000 or so clones, none detected only once. The record originates from a study of T cell clonality in common variable immunodeficiency. Notes on the study in general: Reportedly, TCR beta sequences from common variable immunodeficiency showed fewer deletions and N-nucleotide insertions.

Germline V gives CDR1 SGHRS, CDR2 YFSETQ. The V and J ends lost 4 bases and 1 base respectively, with 14 bases between them. The CDR3 runs to 15 residues. Sequenced sample: peripheral blood mononuclear cells. This sequence originates from a person between 18 and 75 years old in good health. The V gene is TRBV5-1, the J gene TRBJ1-1, with D possibly matching TRBD1 (6 bases). The chain's CDR3 is CASSELTGRNTEAFF. The CDR3 bases that were read are TGCGCCAGCAGCGAACTGACAGGACGGAACACTGAA.